This T cell receptor (beta chain) derives from a study of shared clonotypes between healthy human individuals. Using immunoSEQ multiplex PCR, the repertoire was profiled, and TCRdb retains in-frame clones only, with some absent. The sample has 950,000 to 1,300,000 clones, 75% seen once. The sample taken for sequencing was memory CD4+ T cells sorted from blood. Subset here: CD45RA-negative fraction. This TCR came from a man between 18 and 29 years old in good health.

The CDR3 DNA is TGTGCCAGCAGCCCCTCGCAGGGTCGGCAGCCCCAGCATTTT. Amino acids: CASSPSQGRQPQHF. V and J are TRBV2 and TRBJ1-5, with D maybe TRBD1 (5 bases). V lost 6 bases and J lost 7, with 16 bases in between. Germline V gene lookup returns CDR1 SNHLY and CDR2 FYNNEI. The CDR3 loop spans 14 amino acids.